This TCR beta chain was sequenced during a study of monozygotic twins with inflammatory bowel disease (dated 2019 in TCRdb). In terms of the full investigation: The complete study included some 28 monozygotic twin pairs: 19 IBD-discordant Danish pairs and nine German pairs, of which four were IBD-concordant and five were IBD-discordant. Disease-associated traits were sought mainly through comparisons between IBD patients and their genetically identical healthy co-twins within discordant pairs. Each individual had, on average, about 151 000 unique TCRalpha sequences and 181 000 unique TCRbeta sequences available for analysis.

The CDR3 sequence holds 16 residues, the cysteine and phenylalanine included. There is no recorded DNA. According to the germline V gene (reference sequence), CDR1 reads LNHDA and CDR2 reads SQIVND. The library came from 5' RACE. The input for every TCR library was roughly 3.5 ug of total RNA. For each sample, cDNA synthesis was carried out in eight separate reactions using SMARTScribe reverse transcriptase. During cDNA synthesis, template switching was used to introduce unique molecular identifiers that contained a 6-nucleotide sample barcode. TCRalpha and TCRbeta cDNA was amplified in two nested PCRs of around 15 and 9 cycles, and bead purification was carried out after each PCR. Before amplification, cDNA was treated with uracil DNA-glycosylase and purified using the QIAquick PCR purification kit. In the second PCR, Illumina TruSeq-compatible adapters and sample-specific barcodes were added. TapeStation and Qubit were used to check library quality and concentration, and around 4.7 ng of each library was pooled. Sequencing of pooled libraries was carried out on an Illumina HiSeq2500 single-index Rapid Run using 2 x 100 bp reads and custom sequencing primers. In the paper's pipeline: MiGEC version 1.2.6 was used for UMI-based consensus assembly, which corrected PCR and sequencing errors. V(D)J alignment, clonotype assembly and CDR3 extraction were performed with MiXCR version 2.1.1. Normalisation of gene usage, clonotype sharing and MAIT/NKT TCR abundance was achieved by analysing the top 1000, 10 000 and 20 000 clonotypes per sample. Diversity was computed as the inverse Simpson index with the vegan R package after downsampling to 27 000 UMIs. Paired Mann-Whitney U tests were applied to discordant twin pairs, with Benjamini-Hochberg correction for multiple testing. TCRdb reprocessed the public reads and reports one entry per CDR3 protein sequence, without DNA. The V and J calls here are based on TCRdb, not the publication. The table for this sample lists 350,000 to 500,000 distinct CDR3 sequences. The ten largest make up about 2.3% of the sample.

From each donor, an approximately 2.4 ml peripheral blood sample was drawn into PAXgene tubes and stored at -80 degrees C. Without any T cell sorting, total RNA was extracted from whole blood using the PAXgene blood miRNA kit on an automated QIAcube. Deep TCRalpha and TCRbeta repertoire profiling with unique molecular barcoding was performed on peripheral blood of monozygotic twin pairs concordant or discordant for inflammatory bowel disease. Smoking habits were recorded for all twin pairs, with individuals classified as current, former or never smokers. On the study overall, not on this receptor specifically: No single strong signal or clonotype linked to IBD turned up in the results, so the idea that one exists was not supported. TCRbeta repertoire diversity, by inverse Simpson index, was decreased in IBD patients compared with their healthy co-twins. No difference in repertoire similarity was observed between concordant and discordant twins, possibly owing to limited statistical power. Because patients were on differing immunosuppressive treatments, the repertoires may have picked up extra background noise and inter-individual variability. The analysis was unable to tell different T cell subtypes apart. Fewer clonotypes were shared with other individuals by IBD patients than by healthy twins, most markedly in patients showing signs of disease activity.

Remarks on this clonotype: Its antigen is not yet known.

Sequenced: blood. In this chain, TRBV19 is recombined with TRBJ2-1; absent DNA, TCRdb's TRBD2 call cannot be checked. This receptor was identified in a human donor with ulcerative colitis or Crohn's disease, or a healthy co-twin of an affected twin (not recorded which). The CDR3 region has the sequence CASSSLGGRDDNEQFF.